This T cell receptor (beta chain) was captured by sequencing in a study of OX40 agonist ivuxolimab in advanced cancers. Overall study context: Prior checkpoint blockade (anti-PD-1, anti-PD-L1 or anti-CTLA-4) was permitted; approximately 41% had it.

Repertoires were generated with immunoSEQ multiplex PCR, while TCRdb's copy carries only in-frame clones and drops some. The sample holds 70,000 to 95,000 clones; 80% to 95% are singletons and the top ten take roughly 1.1%. Trimming pared 1 base from V and 2 bases from J, leaving 15 bases between. Germline V gene sequence: CDR1 MGHRA, CDR2 YSYEKL. This CDR3 has 17 residues. The V and J genes are TRBV4-1 and TRBJ2-1; a weak D match, TRBD1 (5 bases). The receptor was derived from an adult with an advanced solid tumor such as melanoma, head and neck, liver or kidney cancer. The sequencing used CD4+ or CD8+ T cells sorted from blood, collected in a trial of the OX40 agonist ivuxolimab. The CDR3 protein is CASSQVRTTPPYNEQFF. The CDR3 region has the DNA TGCGCCAGCAGCCAAGTTCGGACAACCCCTCCCTACAATGAGCAGTTCTTC.